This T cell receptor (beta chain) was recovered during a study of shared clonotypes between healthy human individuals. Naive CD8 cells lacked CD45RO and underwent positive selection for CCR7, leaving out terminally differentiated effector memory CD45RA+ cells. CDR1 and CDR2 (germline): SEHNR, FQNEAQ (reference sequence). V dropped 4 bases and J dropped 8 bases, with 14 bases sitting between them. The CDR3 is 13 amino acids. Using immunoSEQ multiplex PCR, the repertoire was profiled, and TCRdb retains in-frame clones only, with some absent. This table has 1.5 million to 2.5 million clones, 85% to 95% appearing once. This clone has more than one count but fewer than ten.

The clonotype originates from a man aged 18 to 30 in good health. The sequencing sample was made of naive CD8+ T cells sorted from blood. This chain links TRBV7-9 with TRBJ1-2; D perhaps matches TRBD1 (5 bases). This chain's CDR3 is CASSSRGDPGYTF. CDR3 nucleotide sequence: TGTGCCAGCAGCTCCAGAGGGGATCCAGGCTACACCTTC.